One sample yielded the 20 T cell receptor beta chains listed below, sequenced in a study of CD8+ T cells in alopecia areata. Extraction of RNA preceded its reverse transcription into cDNA, which served as the sequencing template. Assay: immunoSEQ multiplex PCR; the TCRdb copy retains only in-frame clones and omits some. Of tens of thousands of clones in the sample, about two thirds are singletons; the top ten hold roughly 18%. Sample: NKG2D-high CD8+ T cells sorted from blood. The receptors shown here come from a human donor with alopecia areata.

Only one count was recorded for this clone. The chain carries TRBV2 and TRBJ2-3; possibly TRBD2 for D (5 bases). The CDR3 sequence is 13 residues long. Trimming stripped 8 bases from V and 4 bases from J, with 13 bases between. Germline V gene lookup returns CDR1 SNHLY and CDR2 FYNNEI. The CDR3: CASGDSSADTQYF. The CDR3 bases are TGTGCCAGCGGGGATAGTAGCGCAGATACGCAGTATTTT.

This clone turned up a few times. This chain links TRBV5-1 with TRBJ2-7; D uncertain. V lost 1 base to trimming and J lost 5 bases, with 4 bases between them. Germline loops: CDR1 SGHRS, CDR2 YFSETQ. The CDR3 length is 11 residues. Here the CDR3 DNA reads TGCGCCAGCAGCTTGTATAACGAGCAGTACTTC. Its translation: CASSLYNEQYF.

The table lists this clone with a few counts. This rearrangement joins TRBV28 to TRBJ1-2; 8 bases line up with TRBD1. The CDR3 sequence is 16 residues long. The V gene's germline CDR1 is MDHEN and CDR2 SYDVKM. The V gene end was trimmed by 6 bases and the J gene end by 2 bases; junction bases not matched to a gene: 11. The CDR3 DNA reads TGTGCCAGCAGCCCCGGACAGGGTTCGGGAAACTATGGCTACACCTTC. It yields the protein CASSPGQGSGNYGYTF.

This chain links TRBV7-9 with TRBJ2-1, with D hard to call. CDR1 SEHNR and CDR2 FQNEAQ come from the germline V gene (reference sequence). The V and J ends lost 5 bases and 9 bases respectively, with 23 bases between them. The CDR3 covers 16 residues. Here the CDR3 reads CASSPHLRASLGEQFF. The CDR3 region has the DNA TGTGCCAGCAGCCCTCACCTTCGGGCTAGTCTCGGTGAGCAGTTCTTC.

The CDR3 protein is CASSLWGQNTGELFF. CDR3 DNA: TGTGCCAGCAGTTTATGGGGCCAGAACACCGGGGAGCTGTTTTTT. The chain has TRBV27 and TRBJ2-2; maybe TRBD1 (5 bases). CDR1 is MNHEY and CDR2 is SMNVEV in the germline V gene (reference sequence). With 1 base removed from V and 1 base from J, the gap between germline ends came to 7 bases. This CDR3 has 15 residues.

The CDR3 region is CASSSWGRTQETQYF. CDR3 coding DNA: TGTGCCAGCAGCTCATGGGGACGGACTCAAGAGACCCAGTACTTC. The chain is built from TRBV7-9 and TRBJ2-5; tentatively, D is TRBD1 or TRBD2 (5 bases each). CDR3 length: 15 residues. Germline CDR1 SEHNR, CDR2 FQNEAQ (reference sequence). The V gene lost 4 bases and the J gene lost 2 bases, with 14 bases spanning the gap.

The chain couples TRBV7-9 to TRBJ2-7; D uncertain. The V end was cut by 3 bases, the J end by 1 base, with 10 bases between. The CDR3 length is 14 residues. CDR1 and CDR2 from the germline V gene are SEHNR and FQNEAQ (reference sequence). The CDR3 DNA follows: TGTGCCAGCAGCTTTCTTCCGAAATCCTACGAGCAGTACTTC. This encodes CASSFLPKSYEQYF.

The rearrangement joins TRBV7-9 to TRBJ2-1; TRBD1 is a possible D gene (6 bases). This CDR3 has 17 amino acids. The V end lost 5 bases, the J end lost 0 bases, and 17 bases lay between the germline ends. Germline CDR1 SEHNR, CDR2 FQNEAQ (reference sequence). CDR3 in amino acids: CASSDATGMISYNEQFF. The CDR3 nucleotides read TGTGCCAGCAGCGACGCTACAGGGATGATCTCCTACAATGAGCAGTTCTTC. The full variable domain, its missing parts supplied by reference TRBV7-9 and TRBJ2-1, is DTGVSQNPRHKITKRGQNVTFRCDPISEHNRLYWYRQTLGQGPEFLTYFQNEAQLEKSRLLSDRFSAERPKGSFSTLEIQRTEQGDSAMYLCASSDATGMISYNEQFFGPGTRLTVL.

The chain employs TRBV29-1 and TRBJ2-7; a possible D gene is TRBD2 (6 bases). CDR1 is SQVTM, CDR2 ANQGSEA, per germline. The CDR3 is 13 residues long. Trimming removed 4 bases from V and 2 bases from J, with 12 bases in between. CDR3 loop: CSVGGGDTYEQYF. For the CDR3, the DNA is TGCAGCGTTGGGGGAGGAGATACCTACGAGCAGTACTTC.

Worth noting for this clone: This may stem from a read error, because a much larger clone lies one nucleotide away. The chain employs TRBV29-1 and TRBJ1-1, with D possibly being TRBD1 (6 bases). Per germline, CDR1 SQVTM and CDR2 ANQGSEA. The CDR3 runs to 12 residues. The V and J ends lost 6 bases and 1 base respectively, with 9 bases between them. CDR3 DNA sequence: TGCAGCGTCTCGGGACAGAACACTGAAGCTTTCTTT. Protein: CSVSGQNTEAFF.

This clone was found a few times. The chain carries TRBV5-4 and TRBJ2-3; D gene unclear. V lost 5 bases and J lost 5, with 9 bases in between. The CDR3 is made up of 12 amino acids. Germline CDR1 reads SGHNT; CDR2 reads YYREEE (reference sequence). This CDR3 reads CASSPSLDTQYF. The CDR3 bases are TGTGCCAGCAGTCCGTCGCTAGATACGCAGTATTTT.

CDR3 amino acids: CASSPPGTGNSYEQYF. In nucleotides, the CDR3 is TGTGCCAGCAGCCCTCCCGGGACAGGGAATTCCTACGAGCAGTACTTC. The V and J genes are TRBV13 and TRBJ2-7; TRBD1 agrees at 9 bases. This CDR3 has 16 amino acids. V shed 5 bases, J shed 1 base, and the junction held 9 bases outside the gene matches. Germline CDR1 reads PRHDT; CDR2 reads FYEKMQ (reference sequence).

Points on this clone: An end of the junction does not agree with germline; a read error may underlie this. This sample includes further DNA sequences coding for the same CDR3. This sequence joins TRBV27 and TRBJ2-7, with 8 bases that match TRBD2. The CDR3 spans 16 residues. The germline V gene has CDR1 MNHEY and CDR2 SMNVEV (reference sequence). CDR3 sequence reads: CASSLTRAGAAYEQYF. CDR3 nucleotides: TGTGCCAGCAGTTTAACCAGAGCGGGAGCGGCCTACGAGCAATACTTC.

This rearrangement joins TRBV4-1 to TRBJ2-7; D is unresolved. The germline gives CDR1 MGHRA, CDR2 YSYEKL. The CDR3 has 12 amino acids. Trimming took off 2 bases at V and 3 bases at J, with 5 bases between the two ends. The CDR3 nucleotides read TGCGCCAGCAGCCAACCAGGCTACGAGCAGTACTTC. Residues: CASSQPGYEQYF.

This clone was picked up a small number of times. The J gene is TRBJ2-2, the V gene TRBV29-1; 7 nucleotides agree with TRBD2. The germline V gene encodes CDR1 SQVTM and CDR2 ANQGSEA. The length of the CDR3 is 15 residues. V dropped 7 bases and J dropped 0; count of bases not matched to a gene: 8. The CDR3 nucleotides are TGCAGCGCCACCGGGACTATGGCGAACACCGGGGAGCTGTTTTTT. This gives the protein CSATGTMANTGELFF.

The rearrangement links TRBV19 to TRBJ2-1, with 7 bases identical to TRBD1. This CDR3 has 16 residues. The germline CDR1 and CDR2 sequences are LNHDA and SQIVND (reference sequence). Trimming cost V 3 bases and J 0 bases; bases outside gene matches: 5. CDR3 loop: CASSIMTGSSYNEQFF. In DNA form, the CDR3 reads TGTGCCAGTAGTATTATGACAGGGAGCTCCTACAATGAGCAGTTCTTC.

The chain employs TRBV6-5 and TRBJ2-5; the D is unclear. The assigned J gene may be wrong: the sequence end matches TRBJ2-7 better. From germline, CDR1 is MNHEY and CDR2 SVGAGI. This CDR3 is 11 amino acids long. The CDR3 sequence is CASSYSGEQYF. CDR3 DNA: TGTGCCAGCAGTTACTCGGGCGAGCAGTACTTC.

This clone was seen more than once but under ten times. V gene TRBV5-1 combines with J gene TRBJ2-7; 8 nucleotides agree with TRBD2. V trimming: 0 bases; J trimming: 4 bases; junction bases outside the gene matches: 6. CDR1 and CDR2 from the germline V gene are SGHRS and YFSETQ. This CDR3 spans 15 amino acids. The CDR3 loop reads CASSLGLSGEYEQYF. In DNA, the CDR3 is TGCGCCAGCAGCTTGGGACTTAGCGGGGAATACGAGCAGTACTTC.

The chain carries TRBV7-6 and TRBJ2-5, with TRBD2 matching 10 bases. The CDR3 consists of 14 residues. J was trimmed by 5 bases and V by 7 bases; bases with no gene match: 7. CDR1 is SGHVS, CDR2 FNYEAQ, per germline. The CDR3 DNA is TGTGCCAGCACCGATAGCGGGGGGCGTGAGACCCAGTACTTC. Its translation: CASTDSGGRETQYF.

The gene calls are TRBV2 and TRBJ2-1; possible D gene TRBD2, 6 bases. The CDR3 loop spans 18 amino acids. The germline V gene has CDR1 SNHLY and CDR2 FYNNEI. Deletions cut 6 bases from V and 4 bases from J, with 25 bases between. The CDR3, as DNA: TGTGCCAGCAGCGCTACCCGGGACTTTGACAGAGTTTACAATGAGCAGTTCTTC. Its protein product is CASSATRDFDRVYNEQFF.